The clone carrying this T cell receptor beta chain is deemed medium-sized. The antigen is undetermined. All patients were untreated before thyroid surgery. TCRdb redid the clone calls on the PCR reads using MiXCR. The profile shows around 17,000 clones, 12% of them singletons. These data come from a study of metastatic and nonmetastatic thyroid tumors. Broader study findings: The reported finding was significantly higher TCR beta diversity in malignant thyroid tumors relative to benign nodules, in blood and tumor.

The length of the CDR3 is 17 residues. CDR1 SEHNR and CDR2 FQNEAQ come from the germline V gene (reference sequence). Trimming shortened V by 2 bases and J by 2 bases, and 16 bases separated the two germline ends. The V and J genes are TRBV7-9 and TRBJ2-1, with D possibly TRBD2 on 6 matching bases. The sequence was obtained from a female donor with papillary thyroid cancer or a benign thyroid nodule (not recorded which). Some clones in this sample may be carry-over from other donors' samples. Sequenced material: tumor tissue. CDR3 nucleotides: TGTGCCAGCAGCTTATTGGCGGGAAGCTTAACCTACAATGAGCAGTTCTTC. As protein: CASSLLAGSLTYNEQFF.